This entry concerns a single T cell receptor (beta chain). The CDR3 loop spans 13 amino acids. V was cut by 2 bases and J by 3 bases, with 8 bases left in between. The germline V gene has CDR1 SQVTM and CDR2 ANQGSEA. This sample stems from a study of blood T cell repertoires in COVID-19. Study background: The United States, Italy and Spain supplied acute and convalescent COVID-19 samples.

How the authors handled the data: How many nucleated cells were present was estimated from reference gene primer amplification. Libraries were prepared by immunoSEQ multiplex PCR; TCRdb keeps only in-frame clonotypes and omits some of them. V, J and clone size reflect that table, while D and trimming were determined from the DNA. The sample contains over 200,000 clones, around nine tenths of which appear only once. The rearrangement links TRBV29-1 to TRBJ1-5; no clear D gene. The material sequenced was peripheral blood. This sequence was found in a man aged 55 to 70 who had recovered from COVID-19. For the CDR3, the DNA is TGCAGCGTTGAATCGGGTTTCAATCAGCCCCAGCATTTT. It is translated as CSVESGFNQPQHF. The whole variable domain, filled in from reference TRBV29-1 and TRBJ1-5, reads SAVISQKPSRDICQRGTSLTIQCQVDSQVTMMFWYRQQPGQSLTLIATANQGSEATYESGFVIDKFPISRPNLTFSTLTVSNMSPEDSSIYLCSVESGFNQPQHFGDGTRLSIL.